One and the same sample provided the 32 T cell receptor beta chains below, sequenced in a study of beta chain features in type 1 diabetes. Sequenced material consisted of expressed TCRB transcripts (all of the isolated RNA was reverse transcribed). Measured with immunoSEQ multiplex PCR; TCRdb has only the in-frame clones, and not every one. The table lists tens of thousands of clones, roughly a third of them singletons. Sequencing was performed on stem cell memory CD4+ T cells from blood. These receptors came from a young woman in good health.

This clone was seen only a few times. The chain uses TRBV28 and TRBJ1-2, with a possible D match to TRBD1 (6 bases). The V and J ends lost 6 bases and 7 bases respectively, with 27 bases between them. The CDR3 consists of 17 residues. The germline V gene has CDR1 MDHEN and CDR2 SYDVKM. The CDR3 region is CASSNLGAGAPSGGYTF. The CDR3 DNA follows: TGTGCCAGCAGCAATCTGGGAGCGGGGGCCCCGTCTGGTGGCTACACCTTC.

This rearrangement joins TRBV15 to TRBJ1-1, with unresolved D. Trimming shortened V by 1 base and J by 4 bases, and 10 bases separated the two germline ends. Germline CDR1 reads LNHNV; CDR2 reads YYDKDF (reference sequence). CDR3 length: 14 residues. This chain's CDR3 is CATSRAAGTTEAFF. The CDR3 coding sequence is TGTGCCACCAGCAGAGCGGCAGGTACCACTGAAGCTTTCTTT.

A few counts support this clone. The V gene is TRBV5-1, the J gene TRBJ1-1; TRBD1 matches 7 bases. The V and J ends lost 1 base and 3 bases, in that order; junction bases with no gene match: 9. The CDR3 is made up of 16 amino acids. Germline values: CDR1 SGHRS, CDR2 YFSETQ. Here the CDR3 DNA reads TGCGCCAGCAGCTTGATGACAGGGATGAAGTACACTGAAGCTTTCTTT. This translates into CASSLMTGMKYTEAFF.

The rearrangement joins TRBV5-1 to TRBJ2-6; D is unclear. V gave up 7 bases and J gave up 0 bases, with 11 bases separating them. Germline loops: CDR1 SGHRS, CDR2 YFSETQ. This CDR3 is built from 15 residues. This chain's CDR3 is CASALEPSGANVLTF. CDR3 nucleotide sequence: TGCGCCAGCGCCCTAGAGCCCTCTGGGGCCAACGTCCTGACTTTC.

The chain employs TRBV30 and TRBJ2-1; 10 nucleotides line up with TRBD2. V lost 3 bases, J lost 0 bases, and 2 bases stayed unmatched. This CDR3 has 15 amino acids. Germline V gene data show CDR1 as GTSNPN and CDR2 as SVGIG (reference sequence). This chain's CDR3 is CAWSASGSSYNEQFF. In nucleotides, the CDR3 is TGTGCCTGGAGCGCTAGCGGGAGCTCCTACAATGAGCAGTTCTTC. Full variable domain (outside the CDR3, taken from reference TRBV30 and TRBJ2-1): SQTIHQWPATLVQPVGSPLSLECTVEGTSNPNLYWYRQAAGRGLQLLFYSVGIGQISSEVPQNLSASRPQDRQFILSSKKLLLSDSGFYLCAWSASGSSYNEQFFGPGTRLTVL.

A few counts support this clone. The V and J genes are TRBV7-2 and TRBJ2-7; D unresolved. Trimming pared 2 bases from V and 6 bases from J, leaving 5 bases between. The CDR3 has 11 residues. The germline CDR1 and CDR2 sequences are SGHTA and FQGNSA. CDR3 protein: CASSLSREQYF. DNA for the CDR3: TGTGCCAGCAGCTTATCCCGCGAGCAGTACTTC.

The chain has TRBV5-1 and TRBJ2-1; tentative D call: TRBD2 (6 bases). CDR1 is SGHRS, CDR2 YFSETQ, per germline. The ends were cut back, 0 bases at V and 7 bases at J, with 14 bases in the middle. The CDR3 sequence is 15 residues long. The CDR3 region has the DNA TGCGCCAGCAGCTTGGCCGGGGGAGCAGCTAATGAGCAGTTCTTC. Protein product: CASSLAGGAANEQFF. Using reference TRBV5-1 and TRBJ2-1 for the parts outside the CDR3, the full variable domain is KAGVTQTPRYLIKTRGQQVTLSCSPISGHRSVSWYQQTPGQGLQFLFEYFSETQRNKGNFPGRFSGRQFSNSRSEMNVSTLELGDSALYLCASSLAGGAANEQFFGPGTRLTVL.

This chain uses TRBV19 with TRBJ1-4; D ambiguous. Germline V lookup: CDR1 LNHDA, CDR2 SQIVND (reference sequence). The CDR3 runs to 15 residues. V lost 4 bases and J lost 8, with 17 bases in between. The CDR3 reads CASSTTWWAGEKLFF. Written as DNA, the CDR3 is TGTGCCAGTAGTACCACGTGGTGGGCGGGAGAAAAACTGTTTTTT.

Worth noting for this clone: The junction shows a germline mismatch at one end, possibly a read error. V and J are TRBV7-7 and TRBJ2-1; TRBD1 aligns across 8 bases. Germline V lookup: CDR1 SSHAT, CDR2 FNYEAQ (reference sequence). This CDR3 spans 14 amino acids. CDR3 in amino acids: CASSSGTGGLEQFF. The CDR3 nucleotides are TGTGCTAGCAGCTCCGGGACAGGTGGTCTTGAGCAGTTCTTC.

The genes are TRBV5-4 and TRBJ2-1, with 10 bases aligning to TRBD2. This CDR3 region has 17 residues. Per germline, CDR1 SGHNT and CDR2 YYREEE (reference sequence). The V segment lost 0 bases and the J segment 6 bases; nucleotides outside the gene matches: 9. CDR3 residues: CASSLGGLAGAANEQFF. CDR3 bases: TGTGCCAGCAGCTTGGGAGGGCTAGCGGGAGCGGCCAATGAGCAGTTCTTC.

This clone was observed a few times. The chain is built from TRBV30 and TRBJ2-7; D may be TRBD1 (6 bases). Germline V lookup: CDR1 GTSNPN, CDR2 SVGIG (reference sequence). V lost 1 base and J lost 2, with 15 bases in between. This CDR3 has 15 amino acids. Here the CDR3 DNA reads TGTGCCTGGAGTGCACCCGGGACAACCACCTACGAGCAGTACTTC. Its translation: CAWSAPGTTTYEQYF.

This clone has just a few counts. The chain uses TRBV18 and TRBJ2-1; 9 bases map to TRBD1. CDR1 and CDR2 from the germline V gene are KGHSH and LQKENI. With 3 bases clipped from V and 10 bases from J, the junction kept 16 bases outside the gene matches. The CDR3 runs 17 residues. CDR3 amino acids: CASSPSTTGTGRGEQFF. The CDR3 nucleotides read TGTGCCAGCTCACCCTCGACGACCGGGACAGGGCGAGGCGAGCAGTTCTTC. The full variable domain, completed using reference TRBV18 and TRBJ2-1, is NAGVMQNPRHLVRRRGQEARLRCSPMKGHSHVYWYRQLPEEGLKFMVYLQKENIIDESGMPKERFSAEFPKEGPSILRIQQVVRGDSAAYFCASSPSTTGTGRGEQFFGPGTRLTVL.

In nucleotides, the CDR3 is TGTGCCAGCAGTCGGGGACAGGGGGCCTACGAGCAGTACTTC. Its protein product is CASSRGQGAYEQYF. The chain uses TRBV11-1 and TRBJ2-7; TRBD1 aligns across 11 bases. The germline V gene has CDR1 SGHAT and CDR2 FQDESV (reference sequence). Trimming at V came to 6 bases and at J to 2 bases, leaving 3 bases not matched to a gene. The CDR3 has 14 amino acids.

The chain combines TRBV7-2 with TRBJ2-1, with 9 positions matching TRBD1. Germline loops: CDR1 SGHTA, CDR2 FQGNSA. V shed 3 bases and J 10 bases; nucleotides not matched to a gene: 10. The CDR3 extends over 15 amino acids. The CDR3 DNA reads TGTGCCAGCAGCTTCCGGGACAGGGTCAGCCCAGAGCAGTTCTTC. Protein sequence: CASSFRDRVSPEQFF.

This clone was found a few times. V gene TRBV30 combines with J gene TRBJ1-1; TRBD1 matches 9 bases. The CDR3 has 13 amino acids. The junction had 6 bases not matched to a gene; V was cut back by 0 bases and J by 10 bases. Germline CDR1 GTSNPN, CDR2 SVGIG (reference sequence). The CDR3 bases are TGTGCCTGGAGTGTAGGGGGACAGGGTCGAGCTTTCTTT. Protein: CAWSVGGQGRAFF.

The rearrangement joins TRBV6-5 to TRBJ2-7; the D gene is possibly TRBD1 (6 bases). Germline lookup yields CDR1 MNHEY and CDR2 SVGAGI. The CDR3 totals 14 residues. Trimming stripped 6 bases from V and 1 base from J, with 13 bases between. Here the CDR3 DNA reads TGTGCCAGCAGCCCGGCAGGGGTTTCCTACGAGCAGTACTTC. Protein product: CASSPAGVSYEQYF.

This chain links TRBV7-8 with TRBJ2-4; D is perhaps TRBD1 (5 bases). Germline-derived CDR1 and CDR2 are SGHVS and FQNEAQ. This CDR3 comprises 15 residues. Trimming left V 5 bases short and J 0 bases short, with 11 bases between. CDR3 sequence: CASSTRTLAKNIQYF. The CDR3 nucleotides are TGTGCCAGCAGCACTCGGACACTAGCCAAAAACATTCAGTACTTC.

V is TRBV30 and J is TRBJ2-7, with no clear D. The CDR3 has 12 amino acids. Germline V gene data show CDR1 as GTSNPN and CDR2 as SVGIG (reference sequence). Trimming pared 1 base from V and 4 bases from J, leaving 8 bases between. CDR3 sequence reads: CAWSEPGYEQYF. DNA of the CDR3: TGTGCCTGGAGTGAGCCAGGTTACGAGCAGTACTTC.

The rearrangement links TRBV6-1 to TRBJ2-3; 11 positions match TRBD2. The CDR3 sequence is 14 residues long. With 2 bases clipped from V and 9 bases from J, the junction kept 4 bases outside the gene matches. Per the germline V gene, CDR1 is MNHNS and CDR2 is SASEGT. CDR3 sequence reads: CASSELAGGRTQYF. Written as DNA, the CDR3 is TGTGCCAGCAGTGAACTAGCGGGGGGACGGACGCAGTATTTT.

This clone was counted between two and nine times. The rearrangement links TRBV30 to TRBJ2-5, with 7 nucleotides matching TRBD2. The CDR3 sequence is 12 residues long. With 2 bases clipped from V and 5 bases from J, the junction kept 2 bases outside the gene matches. Germline lookup yields CDR1 GTSNPN and CDR2 SVGIG (reference sequence). DNA of the CDR3: TGTGCCTGGAGTTGGGGGGGGGAGACCCAGTACTTC. It is translated as CAWSWGGETQYF.

The J gene is TRBJ1-5, the V gene TRBV5-6, with TRBD1 identical over 7 bases. Germline CDR1 SGHDT, CDR2 YYEEEE. The CDR3 extends over 17 amino acids. V was clipped by 4 bases and J by 0 bases; unmatched bases: 10. CDR3 nucleotides: TGTGCCAGCAGCGAGACTACAGGGGTCCATAGCAATCAGCCCCAGCATTTT. Its protein product is CASSETTGVHSNQPQHF.

This clone was recorded a few times. This chain connects TRBV29-1 to TRBJ1-2, with D uncertain. With 1 base removed from V and 8 bases from J, the gap between germline ends came to 14 bases. CDR3 length: 13 residues. CDR1 and CDR2 (germline): SQVTM, ANQGSEA. The CDR3 DNA reads as TGCAGCGTTGAAGCACGTCGGGTTCGCGGCTACACCTTC. Its protein is CSVEARRVRGYTF.

Concerning this clone: The germline gene is not matched at one end of the junction; a read error may be the cause. The chain is built from TRBV7-2 and TRBJ1-2; D remains ambiguous. Germline assignment: CDR1 SGHTA and CDR2 FQGNSA. This CDR3 is built from 10 residues. Here the CDR3 DNA reads TGTGCCAGCAGCTTAACGGAGGCTAGCTTC. Translation gives CASSLTEASF.

V and J are TRBV18 and TRBJ2-5; a possible D gene is TRBD2 (5 bases). The CDR3 extends over 14 amino acids. Per the germline V gene, CDR1 is KGHSH and CDR2 is LQKENI. The V end was cut by 7 bases, the J end by 3 bases, with 15 bases between. The CDR3 coding sequence is TGTGCCAGCTTCGGTCGGTTGAGGGAAGAGACCCAGTACTTC. Its translation is CASFGRLREETQYF.

This clone has more than one count but fewer than ten. V is TRBV7-2 and J is TRBJ2-7; 7 nucleotides line up with TRBD2. Germline V gene sequence: CDR1 SGHTA, CDR2 FQGNSA. This CDR3 is built from 14 residues. Trimming took 2 bases from V and 3 from J; bases not matched to a gene: 4. In DNA form, the CDR3 reads TGTGCCAGCAGCTTACCAGCGGGGCGCTACGAGCAGTACTTC. It yields the protein CASSLPAGRYEQYF.

The rearrangement uses TRBV5-1 and TRBJ2-1; 8 nucleotides line up with TRBD2. Germline CDR1 SGHRS, CDR2 YFSETQ. The CDR3 sequence is 18 residues long. V dropped 4 bases and J dropped 5; count of bases not matched to a gene: 17. The CDR3 DNA reads TGCGCCAGCAGCCGAGAACCTACGACGGGGGGGTTTGACAATGAGCAGTTCTTC. Protein sequence: CASSREPTTGGFDNEQFF.

CDR3 bases: TGCGCCAGCAGCCCCGACAGCCAAATGAACACTGAAGCTTTCTTT. Its protein product is CASSPDSQMNTEAFF. The chain combines TRBV5-1 with TRBJ1-1, with TRBD1 as a possible D gene (5 bases). This CDR3 contains 15 residues. Trimming cost V 4 bases and J 0 bases, with 13 bases left between them. In germline, CDR1 is SGHRS, CDR2 YFSETQ.

In DNA form, the CDR3 reads TGTGCCACGACTAGCGGGGGCAACTCCTACAATGAGCAGTTCTTC. Amino acid sequence: CATTSGGNSYNEQFF. The rearrangement joins TRBV30 to TRBJ2-1, with 12 bases fitting TRBD2. The CDR3 covers 15 residues. Germline CDR1 is GTSNPN and CDR2 is SVGIG (reference sequence). Trimming at V came to 8 bases and at J to 0 bases, leaving 5 bases not matched to a gene.

This clone showed up just a few times. This sequence joins TRBV19 and TRBJ1-6; no firm D call. V shed 3 bases and J shed 7 bases, with 10 bases lying between them. This CDR3 region has 14 residues. Germline lookup yields CDR1 LNHDA and CDR2 SQIVND (reference sequence). CDR3 in amino acids: CASSIGDGNSPLHF. The CDR3 DNA is TGTGCCAGTAGTATCGGTGACGGGAATTCACCCCTCCACTTT. Filled out from reference TRBV19 and TRBJ1-6, the complete variable domain reads DGGITQSPKYLFRKEGQNVTLSCEQNLNHDAMYWYRQDPGQGLRLIYYSQIVNDFQKGDIAEGYSVSREKKESFPLTVTSAQKNPTAFYLCASSIGDGNSPLHFGNGTRLTVT.

V usage is TRBV4-2 and J usage is TRBJ1-2; a weak D match, TRBD1 (6 bases). With 1 base removed from V and 2 bases from J, the gap between germline ends came to 14 bases. The germline V gene encodes CDR1 LGHNA and CDR2 YNFKEQ. The CDR3 has 16 amino acids. This CDR3 is CASSQGAYRENYGYTF. The CDR3, as DNA: TGTGCCAGCAGCCAAGGGGCATACAGGGAAAACTATGGCTACACCTTC.

This clone was counted a few times. The gene calls are TRBV9 and TRBJ2-5, with a possible D match to TRBD2 (6 bases). Trimming shortened V by 2 bases and J by 2 bases, and 16 bases separated the two germline ends. CDR1 SGDLS and CDR2 YYNGEE come from the germline V gene. The CDR3 has 16 amino acids. This chain's CDR3 is CASSVGYSGGQETQYF. Written as DNA, the CDR3 is TGTGCCAGCAGCGTTGGCTATAGCGGCGGTCAAGAGACCCAGTACTTC.

This clone was seen a few times. The V gene is TRBV5-6, the J gene TRBJ2-3; D is unclear. The germline V gene has CDR1 SGHDT and CDR2 YYEEEE. V dropped 1 base and J dropped 5 bases, with 2 bases sitting between them. The CDR3 sequence is 11 residues long. CDR3 DNA sequence: TGTGCCAGCAGCTTGCAAGATACGCAGTATTTT. It encodes CASSLQDTQYF.